This is a list of T cell receptor beta chains from one sample in a study of blood T cell repertoires in COVID-19. Here immunoSEQ multiplex PCR was the method, and the copy in TCRdb shows in-frame clones only, minus some. Of around 130,000 clones listed, almost 85% are singletons. The source material was peripheral blood. These TCRs come from a woman in her 30s who had recovered from COVID-19. Both conserved end residues are part of each CDR3. Each record gives: V gene, D gene, J gene, CDR3 length, clone size, CDR3 protein, CDR3 DNA. The D gene is left open where the match is weak. Rows may omit the clone size; those that give it use once, few, many or a size class.

TRBV3-1/TRBV3-2,.,TRBJ2-7,13,once,CASSQTRSYEQYF,TGTGCCAGCAGCCAAACTAGGTCCTACGAGCAGTACTTC
TRBV5-1,.,TRBJ1-6,15,.,CASSLYDSINSPLHF,TGCGCCAGCAGCTTATATGACAGCATCAATTCACCCCTCCACTTT
TRBV19,TRBD2,TRBJ2-5,13,few,CASGGLEFETQYF,TGTGCCAGTGGAGGACTAGAATTCGAGACCCAGTACTTC
TRBV6-6,TRBD2,TRBJ2-2,18,.,CASSLRGGVAGGTGELFF,TGTGCCAGCAGTCTCCGGGGGGGGGTAGCGGGAGGTACCGGGGAGCTGTTTTTT
TRBV7-9,TRBD2,TRBJ2-7,14,few,CASSLSSGEREQYF,TGTGCCAGCAGCTTGTCTAGCGGAGAACGGGAGCAGTACTTC
TRBV10-1,.,TRBJ2-1,12,.,CASSGDYNEQFF,TGCGCCAGCAGCGGGGATTACAATGAGCAGTTCTTC
TRBV7-2,.,TRBJ2-3,14,.,CASSASISTDTQYF,TGTGCCAGCAGCGCCTCTATCAGCACAGATACGCAGTATTTT
TRBV23-1,.,TRBJ2-2,12,once,CASSRGAGELFF,TGCGCCAGCAGCAGGGGGGCCGGGGAGCTGTTTTTT
TRBV25-1,.,TRBJ2-7,15,.,CASTSRVGVAYEQYF,TGTGCCAGCACTTCTCGAGTCGGTGTAGCCTACGAGCAGTACTTC
TRBV27,.,TRBJ2-7,13,few,CASSFGQHYEQYF,TGTGCCAGCAGTTTCGGACAACATTACGAGCAGTACTTC
TRBV19,.,TRBJ2-1,15,.,CASSSRGYSGNEQFF,TGTGCCAGTAGTAGCAGGGGCTACTCGGGAAATGAGCAGTTCTTC
TRBV7-9,TRBD1,TRBJ1-1,14,.,CASSYGQGSTEAFF,TGTGCCAGCAGCTACGGACAGGGGAGCACTGAAGCTTTCTTT
TRBV3-1/TRBV3-2,TRBD1,TRBJ1-2,14,.,CASSQETGRFGYTF,TGTGCCAGCAGCCAAGAGACAGGGAGGTTTGGCTACACCTTC
TRBV11-2,.,TRBJ2-7,10,.,CASSSIEQYF,TGTGCCAGCAGCTCCATCGAGCAGTACTTC
TRBV19,.,TRBJ1-5,14,.,CASRGTGYHQPQHF,TGTGCCAGTAGGGGAACAGGTTACCATCAGCCCCAGCATTTT
TRBV10-1,.,TRBJ2-1,13,once,CASSEYRYNEQFF,TGCGCCAGCAGTGAGTACAGATACAATGAGCAGTTCTTC
TRBV18,TRBD1,TRBJ2-6,17,once,CASSRGQGSSGANVLTF,TGTGCCAGCTCACGAGGACAGGGGAGCTCTGGGGCCAACGTCCTGACTTTC
TRBV5-6,.,TRBJ1-1,14,.,CASSFRGQNTEAFF,TGTGCCAGCAGCTTTAGGGGACAGAACACTGAAGCTTTCTTT